The 32 T cell receptor beta chains below all came from one sample that was sequenced in a study of T cell changes during pregnancy in multiple sclerosis. The method was immunoSEQ multiplex PCR; TCRdb's version includes in-frame clones alone and lacks a portion of them. The sample includes approximately 40,000 clones, about 87% of them seen just once. The sample here was peripheral blood, taken in the first trimester of pregnancy. The source is a female donor in good health, enrolled as a control in a pregnancy study.

The chain employs TRBV6-5 and TRBJ1-1; the match to TRBD1 covers 10 bases. From germline, CDR1 is MNHEY and CDR2 SVGAGI. V trimming: 4 bases; J trimming: 4 bases; junction bases outside the gene matches: 6. CDR3 length: 15 amino acids. Here the CDR3 reads CASSWTGTGATEAFF. CDR3 DNA sequence: TGTGCCAGCAGTTGGACCGGGACAGGGGCCACTGAAGCTTTCTTT.

This chain joins TRBV5-4 and TRBJ2-1, with 16 bases identical to TRBD2. This CDR3 comprises 20 residues. J lost 0 bases, V lost 5 bases, and 11 bases had no gene match. The germline V gene has CDR1 SGHNT and CDR2 YYREEE (reference sequence). The CDR3 loop reads CASSTLGLAGGEFSYNEQFF. The CDR3 region has the DNA TGTGCCAGCAGTACCCTGGGACTAGCGGGAGGGGAATTCTCCTACAATGAGCAGTTCTTC. The entire variable domain, with the rest obtained from reference TRBV5-4 and TRBJ2-1, is as follows: ETGVTQSPTHLIKTRGQQVTLRCSSQSGHNTVSWYQQALGQGPQFIFQYYREEENGRGNFPPRFSGLQFPNYSSELNVNALELDDSALYLCASSTLGLAGGEFSYNEQFFGPGTRLTVL.

J is TRBJ1-2 and V is TRBV19; perhaps TRBD1 as D (6 bases). Trimming took 6 bases from V and 4 from J, leaving 12 bases between them. The CDR3 consists of 13 residues. Germline CDR1 LNHDA, CDR2 SQIVND (reference sequence). Here the CDR3 DNA reads TGTGCCAGTAGACCGACAGGACCCTATGGCTACACCTTC. Amino acid sequence: CASRPTGPYGYTF.

V usage is TRBV2 and J usage is TRBJ1-6; 9 nucleotides align to TRBD1. The germline gives CDR1 SNHLY, CDR2 FYNNEI. The CDR3 is 14 residues long. Trimming took 4 bases from V and 10 from J; bases not matched to a gene: 5. The CDR3 spells CASSVRDRDSPLHF. CDR3 coding DNA: TGTGCCAGCAGTGTCCGGGACAGGGACTCACCCCTCCACTTT.

The genes are TRBV28 and TRBJ2-4, with 9 bases fitting TRBD1. This CDR3 is built from 14 residues. Trimming took 7 bases from V and 3 from J; bases not matched to a gene: 4. Looked up from germline, CDR1 is MDHEN and CDR2 is SYDVKM. The CDR3 DNA reads as TGTGCCAGCATAGCGGACAGGGGCAAAAACATTCAGTACTTC. This translates into CASIADRGKNIQYF.

The V call is TRBV18, the J call TRBJ2-7, with D hard to call. V was pared by 2 bases and J by 2 bases, with 4 bases between. Germline CDR1 KGHSH, CDR2 LQKENI. The CDR3 is 12 residues long. Written as DNA, the CDR3 is TGTGCCAGCTCACCAGGGCCCTACGAGCAGTACTTC. Translation: CASSPGPYEQYF.

This rearrangement joins TRBV7-3 to TRBJ1-1, with 7 bases that match TRBD1. The CDR3 contains 16 residues. Germline assignment: CDR1 SGHTA and CDR2 FQGTGA. Trimming removed 6 bases from V and 0 bases from J; junction bases left unmatched: 10. This chain's CDR3 is CASSLAGGRMNTEAFF. CDR3 sequence (DNA): TGTGCCAGCAGTTTGGCAGGGGGACGCATGAACACTGAAGCTTTCTTT.

V and J are TRBV29-1 and TRBJ2-7; tentative D call: TRBD2 (6 bases). The CDR3 length is 13 residues. V lost 5 bases, J lost 2 bases, and 13 bases lay in between. Per the germline V gene, CDR1 is SQVTM and CDR2 is ANQGSEA. CDR3 bases: TGCAGCGTTAAGAGGGACTCTGCCTACGAGCAGTACTTC. Its translation is CSVKRDSAYEQYF.

The chain has TRBV27 and TRBJ2-2; possibly TRBD1 for D (6 bases). The CDR3 has 15 amino acids. V was trimmed by 3 bases and J by 2 bases, leaving 10 bases between them. Germline V gene sequence: CDR1 MNHEY, CDR2 SMNVEV (reference sequence). DNA of the CDR3: TGTGCCAGCAGTTTGGGGGCACTTAACACCGGGGAGCTGTTTTTT. Amino acid sequence: CASSLGALNTGELFF.

The J gene is TRBJ2-3, the V gene TRBV19; no definite D call. There are 15 residues in the CDR3. The V and J ends lost 0 bases and 0 bases respectively, with 7 bases between them. The germline CDR1 and CDR2 sequences are LNHDA and SQIVND (reference sequence). The CDR3 sequence: CASSIETPSTDTQYF. CDR3 DNA: TGTGCCAGTAGTATAGAGACACCTAGCACAGATACGCAGTATTTT.

The J gene is TRBJ2-5, the V gene TRBV2, with TRBD2 as a possible D gene (5 bases). The germline V gene encodes CDR1 SNHLY and CDR2 FYNNEI. V lost 2 bases and J lost 4, with 5 bases in between. CDR3 size: 12 residues. The DNA of the CDR3 is TGTGCCAGCAGTGAACGGGGAGAGACCCAGTACTTC. Protein product: CASSERGETQYF.

The CDR3 reads CASSLGGGRPSYNEQFF. CDR3 coding DNA: TGTGCCAGCAGCTTAGGGGGAGGGAGACCCTCCTACAATGAGCAGTTCTTC. J is TRBJ2-1 and V is TRBV11-2; 7 nucleotides line up with TRBD2. Germline assignment: CDR1 SGHAT and CDR2 FQNNGV. Germline trimming cut 1 base from V and 0 bases from J; bases unmatched to any gene: 6. The length of the CDR3 is 17 residues.

The chain carries TRBV7-2 and TRBJ1-3, with D maybe TRBD1 (6 bases). Germline-derived CDR1 and CDR2 are SGHTA and FQGNSA. This CDR3 contains 16 residues. V shed 5 bases and J shed 0 bases, with 14 bases lying between them. The CDR3 loop reads CASSPTRTVSGNTIYF. The CDR3 DNA reads as TGTGCCAGCAGCCCGACCCGGACAGTCTCTGGAAACACCATATATTTT. Together with reference TRBV7-2 and TRBJ1-3, the CDR3 gives the full variable domain: GAGVSQSPSNKVTEKGKDVELRCDPISGHTALYWYRQSLGQGLEFLIYFQGNSAPDKSGLPSDRFSAERTGGSVSTLTIQRTQQEDSAVYLCASSPTRTVSGNTIYFGEGSWLTVV.

The J gene is TRBJ2-3, the V gene TRBV11-2, with D maybe TRBD2 (6 bases). The V and J ends lost 4 bases and 0 bases respectively, with 14 bases between them. The CDR3 consists of 16 residues. CDR1 is SGHAT and CDR2 is FQNNGV in the germline V gene. The CDR3 reads CASSSVTGTSTDTQYF. The CDR3 DNA reads TGTGCCAGCAGCTCCGTAACCGGGACTAGCACAGATACGCAGTATTTT.

V usage is TRBV11-2 and J usage is TRBJ2-7, with TRBD2 identical over 10 bases. The CDR3 has 15 amino acids. V lost 1 base and J lost 5; bases outside the gene matches: 5. CDR1 is SGHAT, CDR2 FQNNGV, per germline. The CDR3 DNA reads as TGTGCCAGCAGCTTAGGGATTAGCGGGAGGAACGAGCAGTACTTC. This codes for CASSLGISGRNEQYF.

The rearrangement uses TRBV7-9 and TRBJ2-7, with D perhaps TRBD2 (6 bases). The germline V gene has CDR1 SEHNR and CDR2 FQNEAQ (reference sequence). V lost 4 bases and J 6 bases, leaving 7 bases between the germline ends. This CDR3 region has 11 residues. In DNA form, the CDR3 reads TGTGCCAGCAGCTACGGGGGCGAGCAGTACTTC. This codes for CASSYGGEQYF.

V is TRBV4-3 and J is TRBJ1-2; 10 bases fit TRBD1. There are 17 residues in the CDR3. CDR1 and CDR2 from the germline V gene are LGHNA and YSLEER. The ends lost 0 bases at V and 5 bases at J; junction bases unmatched: 9. The chain's CDR3 is CASSQDGPRDRGYGYTF. For the CDR3, the DNA is TGCGCCAGCAGCCAAGATGGGCCAAGGGACAGGGGATATGGCTACACCTTC.

This chain uses TRBV7-9 with TRBJ1-6; D gene ambiguous. The CDR3 extends over 16 amino acids. Trimming left V 4 bases short and J 7 bases short, with 17 bases between. Germline lookup yields CDR1 SEHNR and CDR2 FQNEAQ (reference sequence). As DNA, the CDR3 is TGTGCCAGCAGCTCAGGCGCGGGCGTGGAGAATTCACCCCTCCACTTT. Protein product: CASSSGAGVENSPLHF.

The rearrangement links TRBV6-1 to TRBJ2-3; perhaps TRBD2 as D (5 bases). The ends were cut back, 7 bases at V and 3 bases at J, with 11 bases in the middle. Germline CDR1 MNHNS, CDR2 SASEGT. There are 13 residues in the CDR3. The CDR3 bases are TGTGCCAGCAACTTTGGGGAGACAGATACGCAGTATTTT. Translation gives CASNFGETDTQYF.

V and J are TRBV18 and TRBJ2-3; maybe TRBD2 (5 bases). This CDR3 has 17 amino acids. The germline CDR1 and CDR2 sequences are KGHSH and LQKENI. V gave up 1 base and J gave up 5 bases, with 19 bases separating them. CDR3: CASSPQVAGIGVDTQYF. CDR3 in DNA: TGTGCCAGCTCACCACAGGTTGCCGGGATCGGAGTAGATACGCAGTATTTT.

This sequence joins TRBV27 and TRBJ1-5; D is possibly TRBD1 (6 bases). The CDR3 covers 15 residues. Germline V gene sequence: CDR1 MNHEY, CDR2 SMNVEV (reference sequence). The V gene lost 5 bases and the J gene lost 0 bases, with 11 bases spanning the gap. The CDR3 nucleotides are TGTGCCAGCAGTCCAAGGGACATTAGCAATCAGCCCCAGCATTTT. Residues: CASSPRDISNQPQHF.

This chain connects TRBV27 to TRBJ1-5, with D maybe TRBD1 (5 bases). CDR1 and CDR2 from the germline V gene are MNHEY and SMNVEV (reference sequence). V lost 5 bases and J 7 bases, leaving 18 bases between the germline ends. The CDR3 sequence is 15 residues long. The CDR3 spells CASSPQPAGRQPQHF. CDR3 nucleotides: TGTGCCAGCAGTCCCCAACCGGCGGGGCGGCAGCCCCAGCATTTT.

CDR3: CASSESAVITGELFF. The CDR3 region has the DNA TGTGCCAGTAGTGAGAGTGCCGTCATCACCGGGGAGCTGTTTTTT. The chain combines TRBV19 with TRBJ2-2; no clear D. CDR3 length: 15 amino acids. Germline V gene lookup returns CDR1 LNHDA and CDR2 SQIVND (reference sequence). Trimming shortened V by 5 bases and J by 4 bases, and 14 bases separated the two germline ends.

The chain is built from TRBV28 and TRBJ2-7; a weak D match, TRBD1 (6 bases). Germline loops: CDR1 MDHEN, CDR2 SYDVKM. Trimming took 2 bases from V and 5 from J, leaving 13 bases between them. CDR3 size: 14 residues. Here the CDR3 DNA reads TGTGCCAGCAGTTTAGACAGGTTCGCGCACGAGCAGTACTTC. Translation gives CASSLDRFAHEQYF.

This sequence joins TRBV11-3 and TRBJ2-1; 7 bases are a match to TRBD2. The CDR3 extends over 14 amino acids. V lost 5 bases, J lost 8 bases, and 9 bases stayed unmatched. Per the germline V gene, CDR1 is SGHNT and CDR2 is YENEEA. DNA for the CDR3: TGTGCCAGCAGCCTAGCGGCGGGGGTGGATGAGCAGTTCTTC. It specifies CASSLAAGVDEQFF.

This clone was seen a single time. The J gene is TRBJ2-1, the V gene TRBV6-6, with 11 bases aligning to TRBD1. The CDR3 sequence is 16 residues long. CDR1 and CDR2 from the germline V gene are MNHNY and SVGAGI (reference sequence). Trimming cost V 0 bases and J 4 bases; bases outside gene matches: 2. In DNA, the CDR3 is TGTGCCAGCAGTTACTCTGGACAGGGGGCGTACAATGAGCAGTTCTTC. Amino acids: CASSYSGQGAYNEQFF.

The chain couples TRBV2 to TRBJ2-7; possibly TRBD1 for D (7 bases). The V end was cut by 8 bases, the J end by 4 bases, with 9 bases between. The length of the CDR3 is 11 residues. The germline V gene has CDR1 SNHLY and CDR2 FYNNEI. The CDR3 coding sequence is TGTGCCAGCCAGGGGGGTTACGAGCAGTACTTC. It translates to CASQGGYEQYF.

The rearrangement joins TRBV6-5 to TRBJ2-5, with a weak D call TRBD2 (5 bases). V lost 6 bases and J 4 bases, leaving 9 bases between the germline ends. From germline, CDR1 is MNHEY and CDR2 SVGAGI. This CDR3 has 12 amino acids. The CDR3 bases are TGTGCCAGCAGGAGAGGGCGAGAGACCCAGTACTTC. It codes for CASRRGRETQYF.

V and J are TRBV18 and TRBJ2-7; 9 bases agree with TRBD1. Germline-derived CDR1 and CDR2 are KGHSH and LQKENI. Losses at the gene ends were 3 bases for V and 5 bases for J; bases not matched to a gene: 5. This CDR3 has 14 residues. In nucleotides, the CDR3 is TGTGCCAGCTCACCGGGACAGGGAGTCCACGAGCAGTACTTC. Translation: CASSPGQGVHEQYF.

The CDR3 sequence is CASSLAGANNEQFF. In DNA, the CDR3 is TGCGCCAGCAGCTTGGCGGGAGCCAACAATGAGCAGTTCTTC. This rearrangement joins TRBV5-1 to TRBJ2-1; maybe TRBD2 (6 bases). Trimming removed 0 bases from V and 5 bases from J, with 9 bases in between. This CDR3 is 14 amino acids long. Germline CDR1 reads SGHRS; CDR2 reads YFSETQ. Together with reference TRBV5-1 and TRBJ2-1, the CDR3 gives the full variable domain: KAGVTQTPRYLIKTRGQQVTLSCSPISGHRSVSWYQQTPGQGLQFLFEYFSETQRNKGNFPGRFSGRQFSNSRSEMNVSTLELGDSALYLCASSLAGANNEQFFGPGTRLTVL.

V is TRBV11-2 and J is TRBJ1-1; the match to TRBD1 covers 7 bases. The CDR3 sequence is 15 residues long. Trimming took 5 bases from V and 3 from J; bases not matched to a gene: 9. The germline V gene has CDR1 SGHAT and CDR2 FQNNGV. The CDR3 reads CASSPRRQGDTEAFF. Here the CDR3 DNA reads TGTGCCAGCAGCCCCAGGCGTCAGGGGGACACTGAAGCTTTCTTT. Using reference TRBV11-2 and TRBJ1-1 for the parts outside the CDR3, the full variable domain is EAGVAQSPRYKIIEKRQSVAFWCNPISGHATLYWYQQILGQGPKLLIQFQNNGVVDDSQLPKDRFSAERLKGVDSTLKIQPAKLEDSAVYLCASSPRRQGDTEAFFGQGTRLTVV.

This rearrangement joins TRBV7-2 to TRBJ2-5; a possible D gene is TRBD2 (7 bases). CDR1 is SGHTA and CDR2 is FQGNSA in the germline V gene. This CDR3 spans 14 amino acids. Trimming cost V 3 bases and J 4 bases, with 12 bases left between them. CDR3: CASSFGGGGETQYF. The CDR3 DNA sequence: TGTGCCAGCAGCTTTGGGGGAGGGGGAGAGACCCAGTACTTC.